This TCR beta chain was profiled in a study of cytomegalovirus exposure and HLA in healthy donors. Study-level findings and limits: For most TCR beta V segments, an earlier analysis put the productive rate at about 87% or about 30% of the time. TCR beta chain V- and J-gene trimming was linked, in a later analysis, to a missense variant in DCLRE1C. Cytomegalovirus-associated TCR beta chains were listed, numbering 150 to 200.

Trimming stripped 5 bases from V and 5 bases from J, with 18 bases between. This CDR3 is built from 14 residues. The V gene's germline CDR1 is SQVTM and CDR2 ANQGSEA. For this clone: Its antigen remains unidentified.

With 60 Vbeta and 13 Jbeta primers, the PCR was carried out. Method: immunoSEQ multiplex PCR; TCRdb's copy keeps in-frame clones and lacks some. There are tens of thousands of clones in the sample, with 15% to 20% held by the top ten. The source is a boy aged 10-17 years in good health and CMV-seronegative. Sample: PBMCs. The rearrangement links TRBV29-1 to TRBJ1-1, with D possibly TRBD1 on 6 matching bases. CDR3 loop: CSVLDSSRRTEAFF. The CDR3 coding sequence is TGCAGCGTTTTGGACAGCTCTAGGCGAACTGAAGCTTTCTTT.